The present T cell receptor (beta chain) was sequenced within a study of cytomegalovirus exposure and HLA in healthy donors. V trimming: 0 bases; J trimming: 9 bases; junction bases outside the gene matches: 6. The CDR3 extends over 15 amino acids. CDR1 and CDR2 from the germline V gene are SGHRS and YFSETQ. General study results and limits: Researchers reportedly found TCR beta sequences accurately predicted most subjects' HLA-A and HLA-B alleles. Associated with cytomegalovirus, according to the listing, were 150 to 200 TCR beta chains.

The PCR ran on 60 Vbeta and 13 Jbeta primers. Repertoires were generated with immunoSEQ multiplex PCR, while TCRdb's copy carries only in-frame clones and drops some. The sample holds 40,000 to 45,000 clones, about 90% seen once. Turning to this clone: Its antigen is unidentified.

The chain combines TRBV5-1 with TRBJ1-6, with 7 bases aligning to TRBD1. The source material was PBMCs. This sequence originates from a woman between 35 and 50 years old in good health and CMV-seropositive. The CDR3: CASSLAGQSLSPLHF. CDR3 DNA: TGCGCCAGCAGCTTGGCGGGACAGTCTCTTTCACCCCTCCACTTT.